This T cell receptor (beta chain) emerged from a study of T-cell memory formation after mild COVID-19. Study-level results: In pre-infection memory, a portion of responding clones appeared, which suggested that cross-reactive memory joined.

CDR1 is DFQATT, CDR2 SNEGSKA, per germline (reference sequence). J lost 3 bases, V lost 1 base, and 1 base had no gene match. The CDR3 is 14 residues long. TCRdb reanalysed the 5' RACE reads using MiXCR and keeps one entry per CDR3 protein. Here the sample spans about 320,000 distinct CDR3 sequences, over 11% being singletons. This clonotype appeared many times. Its matching antigen is unknown. The source material was PBMCs or a T cell subset sorted from them (not recorded which). V usage is TRBV20-1 and J usage is TRBJ2-3; 10 bases map to TRBD1. The sequence was collected from a man younger than 35 who had mild COVID-19 (a few samples of this study predate the infection). Cell type and time point are not known. In DNA, the CDR3 is TGCAGTGCTAGAGGGACAGGGGGTACAGATACGCAGTATTTT. Protein sequence: CSARGTGGTDTQYF.